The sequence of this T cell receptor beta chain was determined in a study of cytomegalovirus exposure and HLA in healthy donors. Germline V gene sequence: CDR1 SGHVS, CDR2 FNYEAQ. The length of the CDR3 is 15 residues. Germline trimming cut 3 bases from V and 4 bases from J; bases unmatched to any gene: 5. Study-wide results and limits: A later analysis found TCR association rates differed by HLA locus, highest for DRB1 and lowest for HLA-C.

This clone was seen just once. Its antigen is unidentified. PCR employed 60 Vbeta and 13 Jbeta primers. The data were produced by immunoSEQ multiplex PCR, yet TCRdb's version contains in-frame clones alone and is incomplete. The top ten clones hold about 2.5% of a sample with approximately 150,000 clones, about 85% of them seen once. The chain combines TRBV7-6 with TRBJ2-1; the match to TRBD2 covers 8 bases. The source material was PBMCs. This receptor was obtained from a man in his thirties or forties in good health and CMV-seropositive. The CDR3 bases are TGTGCCAGCAGCTTGAGGCTAGCGGGTTACAATGAGCAGTTCTTC. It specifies CASSLRLAGYNEQFF. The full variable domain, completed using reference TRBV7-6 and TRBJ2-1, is GAGVSQSPRYKVTKRGQDVALRCDPISGHVSLYWYRQALGQGPEFLTYFNYEAQQDKSGLPNDRFSAERPEGSISTLTIQRTEQRDSAMYRCASSLRLAGYNEQFFGPGTRLTVL.